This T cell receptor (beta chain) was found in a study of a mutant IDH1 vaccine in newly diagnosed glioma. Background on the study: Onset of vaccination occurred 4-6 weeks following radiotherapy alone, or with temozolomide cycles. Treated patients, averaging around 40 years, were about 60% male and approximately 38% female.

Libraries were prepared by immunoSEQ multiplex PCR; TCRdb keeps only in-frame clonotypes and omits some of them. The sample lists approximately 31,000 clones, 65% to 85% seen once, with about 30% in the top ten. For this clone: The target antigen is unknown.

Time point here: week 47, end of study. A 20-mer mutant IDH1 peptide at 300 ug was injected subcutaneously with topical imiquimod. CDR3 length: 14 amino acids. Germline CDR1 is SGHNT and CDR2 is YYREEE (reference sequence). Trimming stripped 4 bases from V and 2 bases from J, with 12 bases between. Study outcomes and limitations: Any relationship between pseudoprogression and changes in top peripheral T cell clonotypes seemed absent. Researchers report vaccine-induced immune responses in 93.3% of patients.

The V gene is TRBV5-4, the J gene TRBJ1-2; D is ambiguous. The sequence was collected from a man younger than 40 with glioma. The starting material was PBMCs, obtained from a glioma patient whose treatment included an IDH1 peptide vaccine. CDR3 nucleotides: TGTGCCAGCAGCCCCACACGGGAAAACTATGGCTACACCTTC. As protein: CASSPTRENYGYTF.